This TCR beta chain comes out of a study of T-cell reconstitution after alpha-beta-depleted transplantation in children. Using unique molecular identifiers, the investigators prepared the TCRbeta library. One entry per CDR3 protein, called by TCRdb with MiXCR from the PCR reads. The table includes about 440,000 distinct CDR3 sequences, 43% detected once. Germline CDR1 SGHRS, CDR2 YFSETQ. V was trimmed by 0 bases and J by 1 base, leaving 17 bases between them. This CDR3 spans 17 amino acids. This clonotype was found a few times. The chain couples TRBV5-1 to TRBJ2-7, with D possibly being TRBD1 (5 bases). The input for sequencing was PBMCs, taken before TCRalphabeta/CD19-depleted stem cell transplant. The source of this sequence is a girl aged 2 to 9 with aplastic anemia, due to receive a stem cell transplant. CDR3 loop: CASSLVGPGIESYEQYF. In DNA, the CDR3 is TGCGCCAGCAGCTTGGTAGGACCAGGGATTGAGTCCTACGAGCAGTACTTC.